This T cell receptor beta chain is from a study of blood T cell repertoires in COVID-19. Study-level information: Italy, Spain and the United States were the sources of the convalescent and acute COVID-19 samples. PBMCs, B-cell-depleted T cells, or T cells provided the cDNA or gDNA that made up the material.

In the original workflow: Amplification of reference gene primers was used by the study to estimate nucleated cell counts. Using immunoSEQ multiplex PCR, the repertoire was profiled, and TCRdb retains in-frame clones only, with some absent. V and J calls and clone size follow that table, whereas D and trimming were derived from the DNA. Of approximately 200,000 clones in the sample, roughly 81% are singletons; the top ten hold around 0.98%. The V segment lost 3 bases and the J segment 5 bases; nucleotides outside the gene matches: 5. Germline values: CDR1 SGHRS, CDR2 YFSETQ. The CDR3 totals 15 residues.

The chain has TRBV5-1 and TRBJ2-2; TRBD1 matches at 9 bases. This receptor was identified in a man aged 40-49 years with acute or convalescent COVID-19. Sequences were obtained from peripheral blood. DNA of the CDR3: TGCGCCAGCAGCTCGGACAGGGGTTATACCGGGGAGCTGTTTTTT. It yields the protein CASSSDRGYTGELFF.